Below are 7 T cell receptor beta chains sequenced from a single sample in a study of early T cells in non-severe SARS-CoV-2 infection. TCRdb ran MiXCR on the 5' RACE reads and lists one entry per CDR3 protein. Of 50,000 to 60,000 distinct CDR3 sequences detected, around 8.6% appear once; the ten largest clones hold about 3.9%. Sequencing used whole blood, obtained at baseline. The receptors stem from an adult who was a healthcare worker with PCR-confirmed SARS-CoV-2 infection or an uninfected control (not recorded which).

This clonotype was seen a handful of times. The V gene is TRBV11-2, the J gene TRBJ2-5, with D perhaps matching TRBD1 or TRBD2 (6 bases each). The CDR3 is 14 residues long. CDR1 SGHAT and CDR2 FQNNGV come from the germline V gene. V shed 6 bases and J shed 2 bases, with 13 bases lying between them. The CDR3 sequence: CASRLTGTQETQYF. The CDR3 DNA is TGTGCCAGCAGACTAACAGGGACTCAAGAGACCCAGTACTTC.

This clonotype has a count of ten or more. The V and J genes are TRBV2 and TRBJ2-3; D uncertain. There are 14 residues in the CDR3. Deletions cut 7 bases from V and 3 bases from J, with 14 bases between. Germline CDR1 reads SNHLY; CDR2 reads FYNNEI. This chain's CDR3 is CASTLLGFTDTQYF. CDR3 coding DNA: TGTGCCAGCACCCTCCTAGGCTTTACAGATACGCAGTATTTT. The whole variable domain, filled in from reference TRBV2 and TRBJ2-3, reads EPEVTQTPSHQVTQMGQEVILRCVPISNHLYFYWYRQILGQKVEFLVSFYNNEISEKSEIFDDQFSVERPDGSNFTLKIRSTKLEDSAMYFCASTLLGFTDTQYFGPGTRLTVL.

This clonotype was observed many times. The V call is TRBV7-3, the J call TRBJ1-2; tentatively, D is TRBD1 (5 bases). The CDR3 spans 13 residues. The V gene lost 4 bases and the J gene lost 8 bases, with 14 bases spanning the gap. The germline gives CDR1 SGHTA, CDR2 FQGTGA. CDR3 in DNA: TGTGCCAGCAGCTCCCAGCCGGGGGTGGGCTACACCTTC. This sequence encodes CASSSQPGVGYTF.

This clonotype was seen ten or more times. The V and J genes are TRBV27 and TRBJ2-3; D ambiguous. V lost 4 bases and J lost 0, with 14 bases in between. Germline V lookup: CDR1 MNHEY, CDR2 SMNVEV (reference sequence). The CDR3 has 16 residues. CDR3 sequence: CASSSLGPQSTDTQYF. CDR3 in DNA: TGTGCCAGCAGTTCACTCGGACCCCAAAGCACAGATACGCAGTATTTT.

This clonotype was counted between two and nine times. V gene TRBV14 combines with J gene TRBJ2-1; 9 nucleotides match TRBD2. V was clipped by 4 bases and J by 7 bases; unmatched bases: 11. CDR3 size: 16 residues. Germline V gene lookup returns CDR1 SGHDN and CDR2 FVKESK. This chain's CDR3 is CASSLPGTSRRNEQFF. DNA for the CDR3: TGTGCCAGCAGCCTTCCCGGGACTAGCAGAAGGAATGAGCAGTTCTTC.

The sample holds a few counts of this clonotype. This chain's CDR3 is CASSRDRASNEKLFF. The DNA of the CDR3 is TGTGCCAGCAGCCGGGACAGGGCTTCTAATGAAAAACTGTTTTTT. This chain joins TRBV7-9 and TRBJ1-4; 9 bases line up with TRBD1. The CDR3 is 15 residues long. Germline-derived CDR1 and CDR2 are SEHNR and FQNEAQ (reference sequence). The ends lost 5 bases at V and 3 bases at J; junction bases unmatched: 4.

This chain uses TRBV5-4 with TRBJ2-5; D unclear. The CDR3 is 13 amino acids. Per germline, CDR1 SGHNT and CDR2 YYREEE (reference sequence). Trimming removed 4 bases at V and 7 bases at J, with 14 bases between. This CDR3 reads CASSVQFAGTQYF. In nucleotides, the CDR3 is TGTGCCAGCAGCGTCCAGTTCGCAGGGACCCAGTACTTC.